The rows below give T cell receptor beta chains drawn from one sample of a study of blood T cells in healthy people across ages. TCRdb passed the 5' RACE reads through MiXCR, listing each CDR3 protein once. The data hold some 1,800,000 distinct CDR3 sequences, with around 40% observed a single time. Sequences were obtained from blood. The receptors were sampled from a human donor in good health. Both conserved end residues are part of each CDR3. The D gene is left open where the match is weak. The size field is filled for only some rows; it gives once, few, many or a size class.

j_gene | abundance | v_gene | d_gene | CDR3nt | CDR3aa
TRBJ1-4 | NA | TRBV27 | TRBD1 | TGTGCCAGCAGTGAGGACAGGGGGAGGGGTAATGAAAAACTGTTTTTT | CASSEDRGRGNEKLFF
TRBJ1-2 | few | TRBV7-8 | NA | TGTGCCAGCAGCTTATCACCGGGACCCCTACTAAGCTACACCTTC | CASSLSPGPLLSYTF
TRBJ2-2 | NA | TRBV29-1 | TRBD1 | TGCAGCGTTGAAGGACCGGGACAGGGAGGTAGCGGGGAGCTGTTTTTT | CSVEGPGQGGSGELFF
TRBJ1-2 | NA | TRBV12-3/TRBV12-4 | NA | TGTGCCAGCAGTCAAGCAGGGGTGTATGGCTGCACCTTC | CASSQAGVYGCTF
TRBJ1-1 | few | TRBV27 | TRBD1 | TGTGCCAGCAGTCTAGGGACAGGGTTAAGTCTCGATACTTTCTTT | CASSLGTGLSLDTFF
TRBJ1-1 | NA | TRBV6-2/TRBV6-3 | NA | TGTGCCAGCAGTTCCGACCGGGACACACAGAACACTGAAGCTTTCTTT | CASSSDRDTQNTEAFF
TRBJ2-7 | few | TRBV4-3 | NA | TGCGCCAGCAGCCAAGTGGCTACTGTTAGATCCTACGAGCAGTACTTC | CASSQVATVRSYEQYF
TRBJ2-7 | NA | TRBV15 | NA | TGTGCCACCAGCAGCGGGTCTATCCCCAACGAGCAGTACTTC | CATSSGSIPNEQYF
TRBJ2-7 | few | TRBV5-1 | TRBD1 | TGCGCCAGCAGCTTGGGACGACAGGGTGCCGAGCAGTACTTC | CASSLGRQGAEQYF
TRBJ2-1 | NA | TRBV20-1 | NA | TGCAGTGCTAGAGATCAAGTAGGGGGGCTATACAATGAGCAGTTCTTC | CSARDQVGGLYNEQFF
TRBJ2-7 | NA | TRBV29-1 | TRBD2 | TGCAGCGTTAAAGACGAGCGGGGATTTCACGAGCAGTACTTC | CSVKDERGFHEQYF
TRBJ1-4 | NA | TRBV7-2 | NA | TGTGCCAGCAGCTACCAGGACAGTGGGGATGAAAAACTGTTTTTT | CASSYQDSGDEKLFF
TRBJ1-2 | NA | TRBV29-1 | TRBD1 | TGCAGCGTGGCCGGGACAGGGGTTGTCTATGGCTACACCTTC | CSVAGTGVVYGYTF
TRBJ2-1 | few | TRBV3-1 | TRBD1 | TGTGCCAGCAGCTACACAGGGGGCGGGTATGAGCAGTTCTTC | CASSYTGGGYEQFF
TRBJ2-3 | few | TRBV5-1 | NA | TGCGCCAGCAGCTTCGACAGGTTCAACACAGATACGCAGTATTTT | CASSFDRFNTDTQYF
TRBJ2-7 | NA | TRBV25-1 | NA | TGTGCCAGCAGTGACCCAACAGGGTCCTACGAGCAGTACTTC | CASSDPTGSYEQYF
TRBJ2-5 | few | TRBV24-1 | NA | TGTGCCACCAGTGATTTGCTTTCAGAGACCCAGTACTTC | CATSDLLSETQYF
TRBJ1-5 | few | TRBV12-3/TRBV12-4 | TRBD1 | TGTGCCAGCAGCAAACAGGGGGAAAATCAGCCCCAGCATTTT | CASSKQGENQPQHF
TRBJ2-6 | few | TRBV6-2/TRBV6-3 | TRBD2 | TGTGCCAGCAGTTACGGCGGGGGTAGCTCTGGGGCCAACGTCCTGACTTTC | CASSYGGGSSGANVLTF
TRBJ2-5 | few | TRBV4-1 | NA | TGCGCCAGCAGCCCCCTCGGTCTCATTGGGGGGAAGACCCAGTACTTC | CASSPLGLIGGKTQYF
TRBJ2-1 | few | TRBV10-3 | TRBD2 | TGTGCCCTTAGCGGGGGCCGGGGGAATGAGCAGTTCTTC | CALSGGRGNEQFF
TRBJ1-1 | few | TRBV9 | NA | TGTGCCAGCAGCCCGTTATATGTGAACACTGAAGCTTTCTTT | CASSPLYVNTEAFF
TRBJ1-5 | NA | TRBV7-2 | NA | TGTGCCAGCAGCCCGTACCAAGAGACCCAGCATTTT | CASSPYQETQHF
TRBJ2-3 | few | TRBV6-2/TRBV6-3 | NA | TGTGCCAGCAGTTACGTTGTCTTCACAGATACGCAGTATTTT | CASSYVVFTDTQYF
TRBJ1-1 | once | TRBV4-1 | TRBD1 | TGCGCCAGCAGCCAATCCTGGACAGGGTCTGCTGAGGCTTTCTTT | CASSQSWTGSAEAFF
TRBJ1-1 | once | TRBV13 | TRBD1 | TGTGCCAGCAGCTCCCTGACAGGGTTAACTGAAGCTTTCTTT | CASSSLTGLTEAFF
TRBJ2-7 | NA | TRBV4-1 | NA | TGCACCAGCAGCCAAGATAACAGAGTCTACGAGCAGTACTTC | CTSSQDNRVYEQYF
TRBJ2-7 | NA | TRBV7-2 | TRBD2 | TGTGCCAGCAGCCACAGAGCGGGAGATGACTACGAGCAGTACTTC | CASSHRAGDDYEQYF
TRBJ2-3 | NA | TRBV13 | NA | TGTGCCAGCAGCTCGCCGGCCGACACAGATACGCAGTATTTT | CASSSPADTDTQYF
TRBJ1-1 | NA | TRBV6-5 | NA | TGTGCCAGCAGTTACGACTCGACTGAAGCTTTCTTT | CASSYDSTEAFF
TRBJ2-5 | NA | TRBV5-1 | TRBD1 | TGCGCCAGCAGCCTGGCTCCCCCGGGACAGGGTGAGACCCAGTACTTC | CASSLAPPGQGETQYF
TRBJ1-2 | NA | TRBV9 | NA | TGTGCCAGCAGAGGACAGACTATTTATGGCTACACCTTC | CASRGQTIYGYTF
TRBJ2-7 | NA | TRBV5-1 | NA | TGCGCCAGCAGCTCGACTGATTACTCCTACGAGCAGTACTTC | CASSSTDYSYEQYF
TRBJ1-4 | few | TRBV6-2/TRBV6-3 | NA | TGTGCCAGCAGTAACCAACGGGGAACTAATGAAAAACTGTTTTTT | CASSNQRGTNEKLFF
TRBJ2-1 | NA | TRBV11-3 | TRBD2 | TGCGCCAGCAGCGGCGGACTAGCGGGGGGTAGCTCCTACAATGAGCAGTTCTTC | CASSGGLAGGSSYNEQFF
TRBJ2-7 | NA | TRBV7-2 | TRBD2 | TGTGCCAGCAGCCGCACTAGCGCCGCGAACTCCTACGAGCAGTACTTC | CASSRTSAANSYEQYF
TRBJ1-1 | NA | TRBV7-2 | NA | TGTGCCAGCAGCCTAACCGGGGGATTCCCGAACACTGAAGCTTTCTTT | CASSLTGGFPNTEAFF
TRBJ2-7 | NA | TRBV7-2 | NA | TGTGCCAGCAGCCGGACTGGCGGAGGGCAGTACTTC | CASSRTGGGQYF
TRBJ2-5 | NA | TRBV29-1 | NA | TGCAGCGTGGGGATAGGGCAGGAGACCCAGTACTTC | CSVGIGQETQYF
TRBJ2-1 | NA | TRBV4-3 | NA | TGCGCCAGCAGCCAAGTTCTTGGAGGGGACTATGAGCAGTTCTTC | CASSQVLGGDYEQFF
TRBJ1-5 | NA | TRBV10-3 | NA | TGTGCCATCAGTGACCTTGGACAGTCCAATCAGCCCCAGCATTTT | CAISDLGQSNQPQHF
TRBJ2-7 | NA | TRBV7-2 | NA | TGTGCCAGCAGCTTAGCTCCCCAGAACGAGCAGTACTTC | CASSLAPQNEQYF